This T cell receptor (beta chain) was observed in a study of regulatory T cells in long-lasting Graves disease. Whole-study context: The term persistent Graves' disease signified upward of 5 years on antithyroid drugs with positive TSH receptor antibodies. Study findings and constraints: The researchers studied only peripheral blood, not thyroid tissue. TRBV28, TRBJ1-2 and TRBJ2-5 were segments that persistent disease favored.

Both iRepertoire HTBI primers and Arm-PCR of CDR3 regions were used to build the TCR beta libraries. TCRdb recomputed calls from the multiplex PCR reads with MiXCR, one row per CDR3 protein. This sample yields 500,000 to 800,000 distinct CDR3 sequences, of which roughly 30% are seen a single time; around 42% belongs to the top ten. This CDR3 comprises 18 residues. Trimming removed 4 bases from V and 1 base from J; junction bases left unmatched: 13. In regard to this clonotype: The antigen remains undetermined.

Time point denoted: persistent/refractory GD, antithyroid drugs over 5 years with positive TRAb. Generation of the TCR library employed RNA extracted from PBMCs. American Thyroid Association guidelines defined Graves' disease diagnosis. The receptor's source is a female donor with Graves disease. Here the sequenced sample was peripheral blood mononuclear cells (PBMCs), taken when the disease was refractory, from a patient treated with antithyroid drugs. The V call is TRBV12-3 or TRBV12-4, the J call TRBJ2-5, with 9 bases lining up with TRBD1. The CDR3 nucleotides read TGTGCCAGCAGTTATGTCCCCCGGGACAGGGAAGGCCAAGAGACCCAGTACTTC. It specifies CASSYVPRDREGQETQYF.